The 9 T cell receptor beta chains listed next were all sequenced from one sample in a study of beta chain features in type 1 diabetes. Study conclusions and caveats: People with Type 1 diabetes carried modestly yet significantly shorter TCRB CDR3s in all four CD4+ subsets.

TCRB transcripts that were expressed got sequenced, as all of the isolated RNA had been reverse transcribed. Clones were sequenced by immunoSEQ multiplex PCR, and TCRdb holds only the in-frame ones, with some missing. The sample consists of about 650,000 clones, 9.5% to 15% of them appearing once. Which antigens these TCRs recognize remains unknown. Sample: naive CD4+ T cells from blood. The origin of the receptors is a man aged 25-45 years with type 1 diabetes.

V usage is TRBV5-1 and J usage is TRBJ2-3, with TRBD1 as a possible D gene (6 bases). The CDR3 is made up of 15 amino acids. Germline CDR1 SGHRS, CDR2 YFSETQ. V dropped 3 bases and J dropped 1 base, with 12 bases sitting between them. The CDR3 sequence is CASSSRQVGTDTQYF. The CDR3 coding sequence is TGCGCCAGCAGCTCAAGACAGGTCGGCACAGATACGCAGTATTTT.

This clone has just a few counts. V and J are TRBV4-3 and TRBJ2-3, with 7 bases lining up with TRBD1. After removal of 0 bases from V and 0 bases from J, the junction contained 3 bases not matched to a gene. The CDR3 loop spans 16 amino acids. The germline V gene has CDR1 LGHNA and CDR2 YSLEER. The DNA for the CDR3 is TGCGCCAGCAGCCAAGAATGGGACAGTAGCACAGATACGCAGTATTTT. This translates into CASSQEWDSSTDTQYF.

J is TRBJ2-5 and V is TRBV7-2; 10 nucleotides line up with TRBD2. Germline CDR1 and CDR2: SGHTA and FQGNSA. The V segment lost 5 bases and the J segment 2 bases; nucleotides outside the gene matches: 5. The length of the CDR3 is 15 residues. The CDR3 DNA reads as TGTGCCAGCAGCCCCCTAGCGGGGGAGCAAGAGACCCAGTACTTC. Translating gives CASSPLAGEQETQYF. The full variable domain, its missing parts supplied by reference TRBV7-2 and TRBJ2-5, is GAGVSQSPSNKVTEKGKDVELRCDPISGHTALYWYRQSLGQGLEFLIYFQGNSAPDKSGLPSDRFSAERTGGSVSTLTIQRTQQEDSAVYLCASSPLAGEQETQYFGPGTRLLVL.

This sequence joins TRBV18 and TRBJ2-2; tentatively, D is TRBD2 (5 bases). CDR3 length equals 14 residues. V was pared by 3 bases and J by 4 bases, with 9 bases between. Germline CDR1 KGHSH, CDR2 LQKENI. CDR3 region: CASSPGAATGELFF. The CDR3 bases are TGTGCCAGCTCACCGGGAGCGGCCACCGGGGAGCTGTTTTTT.

This chain joins TRBV5-4 and TRBJ1-2, with D perhaps matching TRBD1 (6 bases). CDR1 and CDR2 from the germline V gene are SGHNT and YYREEE (reference sequence). Trimming took off 4 bases at V and 3 bases at J, with 16 bases between the two ends. The CDR3 loop spans 15 amino acids. CDR3 region: CASSPTGTPYYGYTF. CDR3 nucleotide sequence: TGTGCCAGCAGCCCCACCGGGACACCATACTATGGCTACACCTTC.

CDR3 DNA sequence: TGTGCCAGCAGGACTACAGGGACCCCCTCGGAGCAGTACTTC. The encoded protein is CASRTTGTPSEQYF. The genes are TRBV28 and TRBJ2-7; D is possibly TRBD1 (6 bases). V lost 6 bases to trimming and J lost 7 bases, with 19 bases between them. This CDR3 has 14 residues. The germline V gene encodes CDR1 MDHEN and CDR2 SYDVKM.

This clone came up a few times. V usage is TRBV7-2 and J usage is TRBJ2-3; 10 bases align to TRBD2. This CDR3 spans 17 amino acids. The germline CDR1 and CDR2 sequences are SGHTA and FQGNSA. V shed 8 bases and J 7 bases; nucleotides not matched to a gene: 18. The CDR3 protein is CASRAAGLAGAQHTQYF. CDR3 nucleotide sequence: TGTGCCAGCCGAGCAGCCGGGCTAGCGGGGGCACAACATACGCAGTATTTT. Complete variable domain (other parts from reference TRBV7-2 and TRBJ2-3): GAGVSQSPSNKVTEKGKDVELRCDPISGHTALYWYRQSLGQGLEFLIYFQGNSAPDKSGLPSDRFSAERTGGSVSTLTIQRTQQEDSAVYLCASRAAGLAGAQHTQYFGPGTRLTVL.

This CDR3 is CASSYSFSRGSYEQYF. CDR3 nucleotide sequence: TGTGCCAGCAGTTACTCTTTTTCGCGGGGGAGCTACGAGCAGTACTTC. The chain combines TRBV6-5 with TRBJ2-7; 7 bases agree with TRBD2. The CDR3 has 16 amino acids. V dropped 0 bases and J dropped 3; count of bases not matched to a gene: 8. Looked up from germline, CDR1 is MNHEY and CDR2 is SVGAGI.

This clone has only a few counts. The V call is TRBV2, the J call TRBJ2-3; D tentatively fits TRBD1 or TRBD2 (6 bases each). Trimming removed 5 bases at V and 4 bases at J, with 16 bases between. Germline V lookup: CDR1 SNHLY, CDR2 FYNNEI. CDR3 length: 15 amino acids. Here the CDR3 reads CASSSVGGPADTQYF. For the CDR3, the DNA is TGTGCCAGCAGTTCAGTGGGGGGCCCCGCAGATACGCAGTATTTT.